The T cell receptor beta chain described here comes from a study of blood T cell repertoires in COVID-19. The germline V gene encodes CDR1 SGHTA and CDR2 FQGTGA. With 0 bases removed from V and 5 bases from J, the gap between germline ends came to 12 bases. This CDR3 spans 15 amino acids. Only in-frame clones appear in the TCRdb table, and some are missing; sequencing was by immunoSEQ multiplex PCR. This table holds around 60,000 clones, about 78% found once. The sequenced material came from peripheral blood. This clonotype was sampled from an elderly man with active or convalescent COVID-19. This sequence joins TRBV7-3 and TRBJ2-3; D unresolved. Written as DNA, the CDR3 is TGTGCCAGCAGCTTAACTCGTTTAGCTGGAGATACGCAGTATTTT. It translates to CASSLTRLAGDTQYF.